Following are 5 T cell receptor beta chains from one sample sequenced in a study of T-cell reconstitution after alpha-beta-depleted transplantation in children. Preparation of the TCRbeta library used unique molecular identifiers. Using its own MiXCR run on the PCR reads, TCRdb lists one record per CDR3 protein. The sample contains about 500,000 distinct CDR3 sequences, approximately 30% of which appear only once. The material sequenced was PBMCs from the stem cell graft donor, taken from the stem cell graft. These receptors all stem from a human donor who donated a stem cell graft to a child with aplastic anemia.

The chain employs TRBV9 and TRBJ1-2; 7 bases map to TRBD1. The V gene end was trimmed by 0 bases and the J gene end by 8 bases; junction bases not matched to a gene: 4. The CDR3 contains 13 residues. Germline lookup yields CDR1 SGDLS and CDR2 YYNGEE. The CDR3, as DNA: TGTGCCAGCAGCGTAGGACAGGGAAGCGGCTACACCTTC. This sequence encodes CASSVGQGSGYTF.

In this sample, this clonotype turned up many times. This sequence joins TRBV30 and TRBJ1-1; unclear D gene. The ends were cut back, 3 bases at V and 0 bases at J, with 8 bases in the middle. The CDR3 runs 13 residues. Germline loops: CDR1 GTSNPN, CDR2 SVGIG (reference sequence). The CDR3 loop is CAWSEGMNTEAFF. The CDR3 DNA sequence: TGTGCCTGGAGCGAAGGGATGAACACTGAAGCTTTCTTT.

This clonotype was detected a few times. In DNA form, the CDR3 reads TGCAGTGCTAGGATGCCCCCTGCGGATACCTACGAGCAGTACTTC. Translation gives CSARMPPADTYEQYF. The V gene is TRBV20-1, the J gene TRBJ2-7, with D unclear. The CDR3 is 15 amino acids. The V and J ends lost 3 bases and 2 bases respectively, with 17 bases between them. From germline, CDR1 is DFQATT and CDR2 SNEGSKA (reference sequence).

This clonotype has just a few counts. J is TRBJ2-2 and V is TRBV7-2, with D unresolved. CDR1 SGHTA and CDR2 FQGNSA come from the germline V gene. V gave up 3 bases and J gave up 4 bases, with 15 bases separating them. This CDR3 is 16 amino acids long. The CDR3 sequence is CASSFSPTWGTGELFF. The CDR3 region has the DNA TGTGCCAGCAGCTTCTCCCCGACGTGGGGCACCGGGGAGCTGTTTTTT.

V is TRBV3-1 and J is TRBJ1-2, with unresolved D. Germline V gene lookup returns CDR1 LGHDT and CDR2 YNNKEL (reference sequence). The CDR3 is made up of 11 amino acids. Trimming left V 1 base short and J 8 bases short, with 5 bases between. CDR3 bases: TGTGCCAGCAGCCAAGCAGGCGGCTACACCTTC. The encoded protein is CASSQAGGYTF.